This T cell receptor beta chain appears in the sequencing data of a study of T cell responses to AZD1222 COVID-19 vaccine. The table came from immunoSEQ multiplex PCR; TCRdb's copy has only in-frame clones and leaves some out. The profile shows roughly 160,000 clones, approximately 88% of them singletons. V dropped 2 bases and J dropped 9 bases, with 7 bases sitting between them. The CDR3 is made up of 12 amino acids. CDR1 is MNHEY and CDR2 is SMNVEV in the germline V gene (reference sequence). Findings and limits, study-wide: Vaccine-related CD4 TCRs covered spike, predominating at 160-218 and 743-854. Mostly white British, mostly female donors; authors suggested clonal diversity may be underestimated. A rise in Spike-specific TCR breadth and depth followed two AZD1222 doses. Repertoire sampling was restricted to post-peak T cell response timepoints.

Turning to this clone: Its antigen is still unknown.

This chain connects TRBV27 to TRBJ2-2; weak D call: TRBD2 (5 bases). Here the sequenced sample was peripheral blood, taken 28 days after the second AZD1222 dose. The clonotype originates from an adult who received the AZD1222 COVID-19 vaccine. The CDR3 protein is CASSLTGRELFF. The CDR3 coding sequence is TGTGCCAGCAGTTTAACGGGGAGGGAGCTGTTTTTT.